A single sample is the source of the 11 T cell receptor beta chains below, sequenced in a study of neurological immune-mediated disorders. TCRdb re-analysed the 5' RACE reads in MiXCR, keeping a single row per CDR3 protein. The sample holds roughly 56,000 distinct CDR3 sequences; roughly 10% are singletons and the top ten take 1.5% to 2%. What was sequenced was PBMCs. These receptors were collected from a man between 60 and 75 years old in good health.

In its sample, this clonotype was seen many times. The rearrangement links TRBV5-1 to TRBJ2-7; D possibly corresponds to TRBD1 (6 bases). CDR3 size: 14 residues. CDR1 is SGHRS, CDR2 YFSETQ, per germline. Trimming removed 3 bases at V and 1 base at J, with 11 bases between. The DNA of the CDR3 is TGCGCCAGCAGCTCAACAGGGAATTCCTACGAGCAGTACTTC. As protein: CASSSTGNSYEQYF.

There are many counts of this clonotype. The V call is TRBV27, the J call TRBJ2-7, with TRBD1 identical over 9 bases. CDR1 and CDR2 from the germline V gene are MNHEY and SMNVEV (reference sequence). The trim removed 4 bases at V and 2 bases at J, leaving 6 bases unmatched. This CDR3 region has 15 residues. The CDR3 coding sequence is TGTGCCAGCAGTTCGCGGGACAGGGCTACCTACGAGCAGTACTTC. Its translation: CASSSRDRATYEQYF.

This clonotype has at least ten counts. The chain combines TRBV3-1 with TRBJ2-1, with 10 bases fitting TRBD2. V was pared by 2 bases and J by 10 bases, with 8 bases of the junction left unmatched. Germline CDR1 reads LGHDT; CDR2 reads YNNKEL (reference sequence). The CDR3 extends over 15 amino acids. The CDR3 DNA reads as TGTGCCAGCAGCCAATCCCTAGCGGGGGCGGGAGAGCAGTTCTTC. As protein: CASSQSLAGAGEQFF.

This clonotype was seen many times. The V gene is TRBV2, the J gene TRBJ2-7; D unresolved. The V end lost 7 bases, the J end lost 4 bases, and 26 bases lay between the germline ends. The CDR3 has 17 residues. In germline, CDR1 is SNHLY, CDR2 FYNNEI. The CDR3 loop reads CASTFLRLTQPQYEQYF. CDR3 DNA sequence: TGTGCCAGCACCTTTCTAAGACTCACCCAACCCCAATACGAGCAGTACTTC.

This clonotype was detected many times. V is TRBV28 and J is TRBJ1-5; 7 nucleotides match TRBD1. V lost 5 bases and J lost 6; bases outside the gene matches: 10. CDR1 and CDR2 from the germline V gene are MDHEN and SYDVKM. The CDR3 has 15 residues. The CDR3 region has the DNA TGTGCCAGCAGTGTGACAGGGACGGCTGCTCAGCCCCAGCATTTT. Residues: CASSVTGTAAQPQHF.

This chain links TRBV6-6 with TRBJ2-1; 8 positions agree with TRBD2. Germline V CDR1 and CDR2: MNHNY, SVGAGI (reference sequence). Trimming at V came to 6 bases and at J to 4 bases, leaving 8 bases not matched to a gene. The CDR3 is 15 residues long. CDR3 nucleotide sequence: TGTGCCAGCAGAGGACACATAGCGGGGTACAATGAGCAGTTCTTC. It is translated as CASRGHIAGYNEQFF.

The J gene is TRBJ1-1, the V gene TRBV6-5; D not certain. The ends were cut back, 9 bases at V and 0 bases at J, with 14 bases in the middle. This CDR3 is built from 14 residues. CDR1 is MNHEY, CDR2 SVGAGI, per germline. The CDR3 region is CASFSAGVNTEAFF. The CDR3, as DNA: TGTGCCAGTTTTAGCGCAGGAGTGAACACTGAAGCTTTCTTT.

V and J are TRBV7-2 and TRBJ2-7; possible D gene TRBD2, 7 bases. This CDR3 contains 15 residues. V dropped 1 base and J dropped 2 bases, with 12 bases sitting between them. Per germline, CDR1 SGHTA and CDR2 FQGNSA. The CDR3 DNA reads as TGTGCCAGCAGCTTAGGGGGGGGACAAACCTACGAGCAGTACTTC. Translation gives CASSLGGGQTYEQYF.

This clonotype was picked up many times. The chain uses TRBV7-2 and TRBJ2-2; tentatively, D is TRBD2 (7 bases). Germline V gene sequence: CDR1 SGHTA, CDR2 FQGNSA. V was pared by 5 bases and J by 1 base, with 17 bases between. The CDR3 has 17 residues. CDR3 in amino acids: CASSLGGVAQNTGELFF. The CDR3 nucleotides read TGTGCCAGCAGCCTAGGGGGGGTCGCACAGAACACCGGGGAGCTGTTTTTT.

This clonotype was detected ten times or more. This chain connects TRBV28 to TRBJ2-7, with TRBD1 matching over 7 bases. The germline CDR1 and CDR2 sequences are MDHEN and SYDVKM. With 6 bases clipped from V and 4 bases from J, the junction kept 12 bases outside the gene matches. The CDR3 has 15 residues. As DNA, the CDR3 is TGTGCCAGCAGCAGGAAAGGGGGCGTTTTTTACGAGCAGTACTTC. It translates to CASSRKGGVFYEQYF. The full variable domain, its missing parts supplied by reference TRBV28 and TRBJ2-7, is DVKVTQSSRYLVKRTGEKVFLECVQDMDHENMFWYRQDPGLGLRLIYFSYDVKMKEKGDIPEGYSVSREKKERFSLILESASTNQTSMYLCASSRKGGVFYEQYFGPGTRLTVT.

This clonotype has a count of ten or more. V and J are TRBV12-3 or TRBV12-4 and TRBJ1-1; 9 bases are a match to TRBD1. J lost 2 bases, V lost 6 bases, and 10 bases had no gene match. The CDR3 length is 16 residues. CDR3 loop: CASSPGQGNYNTEAFF. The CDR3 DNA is TGTGCCAGCAGCCCGGGACAGGGTAATTACAACACTGAAGCTTTCTTT.